This T cell receptor beta chain was recovered during a study of human T cells and chemical hapten exposure. Unfractionated whole blood yielded the extracted total RNA. Within the library, unique molecular identifiers were attached to each individual cDNA molecule. A single record per CDR3 protein comes from TCRdb applying MiXCR to the reads. The data contain roughly 120,000 distinct CDR3 sequences, less than 10% of them seen just once; the ten biggest clones take up more than 1.3%. V was trimmed by 5 bases and J by 0 bases, leaving 7 bases between them. CDR1 is MNHEY, CDR2 SVGEGT, per germline. The CDR3 contains 14 residues.

The receptor's source is a human donor in good health. Some clones in this sample may be carry-over from other donors' samples. The chain joins TRBV6-2 or TRBV6-3 to TRBJ2-2; D not resolved. Sequencing was done on a sample of whole blood. Here the CDR3 DNA reads TGTGCCAGCAGTGACCGTACGAACACCGGGGAGCTGTTTTTT. Translation gives CASSDRTNTGELFF.